This TCR beta chain was recorded in a study of beta chain features in type 1 diabetes. Whole-study results and caveats: There was a moderate but significant shortening of TCRB CDR3s in all four CD4+ subsets of Type 1 diabetes patients.

All of the isolated RNA was reverse transcribed, so expressed TCRB transcripts were sequenced. The table came from immunoSEQ multiplex PCR; TCRdb's copy has only in-frame clones and leaves some out. Of about 710,000 clones listed, more than 12% were seen once; the top ten hold 0.03% to 0.04%. This clone showed up just a few times. Its antigen is unidentified. The CDR3 has 13 amino acids. V was pared by 0 bases and J by 6 bases, with 8 bases between. CDR1 and CDR2 (germline): LGHNA, YSLEER. The clonotype originates from a man between 18 and 35 years old with type 1 diabetes. The rearrangement joins TRBV4-3 to TRBJ1-2; weak D call: TRBD1 (5 bases). Sequencing was performed on naive CD4+ T cells from blood. The CDR3 bases are TGCGCCAGCAGCCAAGATGGGGGGAATGGCTACACCTTC. Amino acid sequence: CASSQDGGNGYTF.